The present TCR beta chain was sequenced within a study of T-cell memory formation after mild COVID-19. Study-wide points: What remained unconfirmed was the SARS-CoV-2 specificity of second-wave clones peaking on day 37. Most CD4+ clones that shrank were in CM and EM, while CD8+ ones turned up in EMRA. Clones that contracted from day 15 to 85 were balanced CD4/CD8, while later expanders leaned CD4+.

With respect to this clonotype: Its antigen remains unknown.

MiXCR was run by TCRdb on the 5' RACE reads, yielding one entry per CDR3 protein. The sample lists a few hundred thousand distinct CDR3 sequences, just under 20% seen once, with 20% to 25% in the top ten. Germline V gives CDR1 LGHNA, CDR2 YSLEER. The CDR3 runs to 15 residues. V lost 7 bases, J lost 3 bases, and 18 bases lay in between. This clonotype was sampled from a man in his late teens or twenties who had mild COVID-19 (a few samples of this study predate the infection). Cell type and time point are not known. Sequencing input: PBMCs or a T cell subset sorted from them (not recorded which). The rearrangement uses TRBV4-3 and TRBJ1-2; tentatively, D is TRBD1 (5 bases). The CDR3 bases are TGCGCCAGCACCCCCGGGGCTTCCCCCCACTATGGCTACACCTTC. Translation gives CASTPGASPHYGYTF.